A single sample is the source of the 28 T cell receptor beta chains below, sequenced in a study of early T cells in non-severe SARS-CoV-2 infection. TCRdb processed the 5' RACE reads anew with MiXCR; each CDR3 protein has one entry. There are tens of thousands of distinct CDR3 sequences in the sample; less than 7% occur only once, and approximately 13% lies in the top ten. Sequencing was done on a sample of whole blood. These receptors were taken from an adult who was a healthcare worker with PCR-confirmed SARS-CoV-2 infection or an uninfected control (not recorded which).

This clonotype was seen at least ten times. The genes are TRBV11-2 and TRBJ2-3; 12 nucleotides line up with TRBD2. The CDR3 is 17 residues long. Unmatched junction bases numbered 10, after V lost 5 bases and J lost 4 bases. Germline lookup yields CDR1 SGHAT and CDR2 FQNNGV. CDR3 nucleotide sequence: TGTGCCAGCAGCCCCGGCGTGACTAGCGGGGGCTCAGATACGCAGTATTTT. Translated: CASSPGVTSGGSDTQYF.

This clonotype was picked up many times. CDR3 DNA: TGTGCCAGCAGTTTACGCAGGGAGACTGAAGCTTTCTTT. Translating it yields CASSLRRETEAFF. The chain links TRBV12-3 or TRBV12-4 to TRBJ1-1, with a tentative D call TRBD1 (5 bases). Trimming cost V 2 bases and J 5 bases, with 9 bases left between them. The CDR3 has 13 residues.

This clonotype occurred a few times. This CDR3 is CASTPDRGSSYNEQFF. The CDR3 DNA reads TGTGCCAGCACCCCGGACAGGGGGAGCTCCTACAATGAGCAGTTCTTC. V and J are TRBV12-3 or TRBV12-4 and TRBJ2-1; 10 positions agree with TRBD1. The trim removed 7 bases at V and 0 bases at J, leaving 6 bases unmatched. The length of the CDR3 is 16 residues.

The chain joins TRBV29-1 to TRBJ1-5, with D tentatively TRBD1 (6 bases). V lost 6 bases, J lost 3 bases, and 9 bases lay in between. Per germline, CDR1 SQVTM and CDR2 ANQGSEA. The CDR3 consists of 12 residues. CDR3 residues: CSVGQYNQPQHF. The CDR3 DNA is TGCAGCGTCGGACAGTACAATCAGCCCCAGCATTTT. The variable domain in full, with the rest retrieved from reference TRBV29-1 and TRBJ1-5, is SAVISQKPSRDICQRGTSLTIQCQVDSQVTMMFWYRQQPGQSLTLIATANQGSEATYESGFVIDKFPISRPNLTFSTLTVSNMSPEDSSIYLCSVGQYNQPQHFGDGTRLSIL.

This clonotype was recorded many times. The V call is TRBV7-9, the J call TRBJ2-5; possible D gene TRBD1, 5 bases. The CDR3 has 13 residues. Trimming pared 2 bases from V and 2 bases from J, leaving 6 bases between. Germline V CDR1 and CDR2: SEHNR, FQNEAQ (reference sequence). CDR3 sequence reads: CASSLRQQETQYF. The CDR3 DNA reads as TGTGCCAGCAGCTTAAGACAGCAAGAGACCCAGTACTTC.

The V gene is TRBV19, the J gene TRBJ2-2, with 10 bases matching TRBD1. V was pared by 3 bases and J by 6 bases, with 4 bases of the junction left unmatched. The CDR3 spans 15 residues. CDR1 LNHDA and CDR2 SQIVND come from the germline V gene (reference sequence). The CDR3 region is CASSIGTGVSGELFF. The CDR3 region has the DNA TGTGCCAGTAGTATTGGGACAGGGGTTTCCGGGGAGCTGTTTTTT.

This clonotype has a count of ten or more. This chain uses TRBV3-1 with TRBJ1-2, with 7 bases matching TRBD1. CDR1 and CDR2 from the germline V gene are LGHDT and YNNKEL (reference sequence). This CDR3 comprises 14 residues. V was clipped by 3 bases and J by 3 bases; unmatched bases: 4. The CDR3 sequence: CASSHRDSYYGYTF. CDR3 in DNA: TGTGCCAGCAGCCACCGGGACAGCTACTATGGCTACACCTTC.

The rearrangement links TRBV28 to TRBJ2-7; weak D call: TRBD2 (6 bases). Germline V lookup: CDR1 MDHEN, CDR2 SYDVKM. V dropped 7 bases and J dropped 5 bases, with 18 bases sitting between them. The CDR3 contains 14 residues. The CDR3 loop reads CASNRWRESDEQYF. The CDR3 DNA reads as TGTGCCAGCAACCGATGGAGGGAGTCGGACGAGCAGTACTTC.

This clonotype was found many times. The CDR3 DNA sequence: TGCAGCGTGGCGGGACAGGGGCCGGGCAGCTATGGCTACACCTTC. The encoded protein is CSVAGQGPGSYGYTF. The chain uses TRBV29-1 and TRBJ1-2; 10 bases are shared with TRBD1. Germline V gene data show CDR1 as SQVTM and CDR2 as ANQGSEA. Germline trimming cut 6 bases from V and 4 bases from J; bases unmatched to any gene: 11. CDR3 length: 15 amino acids. The variable domain in full, completed from reference TRBV29-1 and TRBJ1-2, reads SAVISQKPSRDICQRGTSLTIQCQVDSQVTMMFWYRQQPGQSLTLIATANQGSEATYESGFVIDKFPISRPNLTFSTLTVSNMSPEDSSIYLCSVAGQGPGSYGYTFGSGTRLTVV.

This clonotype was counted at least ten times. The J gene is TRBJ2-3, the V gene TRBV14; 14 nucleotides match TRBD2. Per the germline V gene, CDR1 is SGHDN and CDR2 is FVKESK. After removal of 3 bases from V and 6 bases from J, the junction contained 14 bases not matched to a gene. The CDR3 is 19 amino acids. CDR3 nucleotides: TGTGCCAGCAGCCACCGCAGACTAGCGGGGGGGCCTAAGGCCGATACGCAGTATTTT. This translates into CASSHRRLAGGPKADTQYF.

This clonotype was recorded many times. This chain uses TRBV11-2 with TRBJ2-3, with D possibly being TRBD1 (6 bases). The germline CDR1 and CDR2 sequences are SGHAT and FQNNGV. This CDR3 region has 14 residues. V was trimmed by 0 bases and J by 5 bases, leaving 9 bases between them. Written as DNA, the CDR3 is TGTGCCAGCAGCTTAGATCGAGGGGGAGATACGCAGTATTTT. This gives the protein CASSLDRGGDTQYF.

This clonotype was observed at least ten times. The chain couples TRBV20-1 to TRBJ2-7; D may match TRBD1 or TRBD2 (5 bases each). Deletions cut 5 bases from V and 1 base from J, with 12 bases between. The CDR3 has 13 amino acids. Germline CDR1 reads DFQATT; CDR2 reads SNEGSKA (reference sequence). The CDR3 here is CSAFRDQSYEQYF. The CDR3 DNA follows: TGCAGTGCTTTCCGGGACCAATCCTACGAGCAGTACTTC.

CDR3 nucleotide sequence: TGTGCCAGCAGCCGGAGGACGGAGCGGACCTCTGGAAACACCATATATTTT. Translating gives CASSRRTERTSGNTIYF. The chain uses TRBV5-6 and TRBJ1-3; unclear D gene. Per the germline V gene, CDR1 is SGHDT and CDR2 is YYEEEE. V gave up 4 bases and J gave up 0 bases, with 17 bases separating them. This CDR3 contains 17 residues. Looking up the rest from reference TRBV5-6 and TRBJ1-3 gives the full variable domain: DAGVTQSPTHLIKTRGQQVTLRCSPKSGHDTVSWYQQALGQGPQFIFQYYEEEERQRGNFPDRFSGHQFPNYSSELNVNALLLGDSALYLCASSRRTERTSGNTIYFGEGSWLTVV.

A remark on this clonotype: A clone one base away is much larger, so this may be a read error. CDR3 nucleotides: TGTGCCAGCGGTCAGCTAGCGGGGGGGCAAGAGACCCAGTACTTC. It codes for CASGQLAGGQETQYF. The genes are TRBV27 and TRBJ2-5; 12 bases line up with TRBD2. This CDR3 is 15 amino acids long. Trimming took 8 bases from V and 2 from J; bases not matched to a gene: 6. CDR1 and CDR2 from the germline V gene are MNHEY and SMNVEV (reference sequence).

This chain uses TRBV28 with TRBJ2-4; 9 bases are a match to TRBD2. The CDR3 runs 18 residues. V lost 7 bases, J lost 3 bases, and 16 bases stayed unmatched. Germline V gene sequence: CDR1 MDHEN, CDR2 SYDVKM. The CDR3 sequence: CASNSGAGGVFVKNIQYF. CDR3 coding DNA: TGTGCCAGCAATTCGGGGGCGGGAGGGGTTTTCGTCAAAAACATTCAGTACTTC.

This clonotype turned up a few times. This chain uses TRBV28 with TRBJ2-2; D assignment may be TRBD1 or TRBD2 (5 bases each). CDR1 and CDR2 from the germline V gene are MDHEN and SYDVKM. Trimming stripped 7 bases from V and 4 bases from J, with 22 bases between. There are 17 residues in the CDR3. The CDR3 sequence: CASTSSSGRHTTGELFF. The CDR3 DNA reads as TGTGCCAGCACCTCCTCCTCGGGACGGCATACCACCGGGGAGCTGTTTTTT.

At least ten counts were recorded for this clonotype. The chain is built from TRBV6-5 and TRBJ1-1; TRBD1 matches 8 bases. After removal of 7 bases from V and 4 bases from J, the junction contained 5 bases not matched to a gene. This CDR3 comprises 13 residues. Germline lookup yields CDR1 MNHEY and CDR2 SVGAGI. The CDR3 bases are TGTGCCAGCATCCTTACAGGGGGCACTGAAGCTTTCTTT. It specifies CASILTGGTEAFF.

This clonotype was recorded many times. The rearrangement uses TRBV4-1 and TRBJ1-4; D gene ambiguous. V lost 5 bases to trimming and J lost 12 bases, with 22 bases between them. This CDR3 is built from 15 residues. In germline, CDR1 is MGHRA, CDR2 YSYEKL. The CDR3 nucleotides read TGCGCCAGCAGCGCCCGAGATGGACGCCTGGAAGAACTGTTTTTT. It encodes CASSARDGRLEELFF.

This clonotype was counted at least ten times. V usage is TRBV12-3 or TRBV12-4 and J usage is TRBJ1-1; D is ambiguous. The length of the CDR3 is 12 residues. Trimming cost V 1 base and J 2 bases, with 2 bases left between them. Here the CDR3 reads CASSLDNTEAFF. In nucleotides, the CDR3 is TGTGCCAGCAGTTTAGACAACACTGAAGCTTTCTTT.

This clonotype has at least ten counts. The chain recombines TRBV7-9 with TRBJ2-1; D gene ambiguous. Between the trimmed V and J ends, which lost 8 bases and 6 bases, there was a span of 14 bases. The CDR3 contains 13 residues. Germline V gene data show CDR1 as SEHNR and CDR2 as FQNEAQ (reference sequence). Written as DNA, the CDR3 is TGTGCCAGCCACCGATTTACGAGCAATGAGCAGTTCTTC. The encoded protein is CASHRFTSNEQFF.

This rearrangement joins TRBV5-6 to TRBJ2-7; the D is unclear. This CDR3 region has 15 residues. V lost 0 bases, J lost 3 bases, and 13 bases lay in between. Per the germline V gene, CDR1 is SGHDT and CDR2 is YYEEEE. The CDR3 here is CASSLDVGISYEQYF. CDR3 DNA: TGTGCCAGCAGCTTGGACGTGGGTATTAGCTACGAGCAGTACTTC. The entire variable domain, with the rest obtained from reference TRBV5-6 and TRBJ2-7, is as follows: DAGVTQSPTHLIKTRGQQVTLRCSPKSGHDTVSWYQQALGQGPQFIFQYYEEEERQRGNFPDRFSGHQFPNYSSELNVNALLLGDSALYLCASSLDVGISYEQYFGPGTRLTVT.

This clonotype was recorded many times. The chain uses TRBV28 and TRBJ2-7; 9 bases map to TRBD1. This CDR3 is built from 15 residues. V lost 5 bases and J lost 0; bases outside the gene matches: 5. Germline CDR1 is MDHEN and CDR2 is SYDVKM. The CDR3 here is CASSRQGVNSYEQYF. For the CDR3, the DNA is TGTGCCAGCAGTCGACAGGGGGTGAACTCCTACGAGCAGTACTTC.

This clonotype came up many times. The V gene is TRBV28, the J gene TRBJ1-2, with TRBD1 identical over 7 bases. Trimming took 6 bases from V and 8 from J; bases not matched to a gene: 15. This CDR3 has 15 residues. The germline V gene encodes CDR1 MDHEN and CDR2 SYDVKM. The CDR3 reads CASSPAGGGSAGYTF. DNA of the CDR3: TGTGCCAGCAGCCCCGCGGGAGGGGGCTCGGCAGGCTACACCTTC.

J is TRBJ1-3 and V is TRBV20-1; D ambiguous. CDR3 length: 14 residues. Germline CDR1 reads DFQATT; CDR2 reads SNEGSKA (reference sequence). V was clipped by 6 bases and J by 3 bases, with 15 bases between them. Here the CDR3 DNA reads TGCAGTGCAGCATCCAGAGCTAATGGAAACACCATATATTTT. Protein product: CSAASRANGNTIYF.

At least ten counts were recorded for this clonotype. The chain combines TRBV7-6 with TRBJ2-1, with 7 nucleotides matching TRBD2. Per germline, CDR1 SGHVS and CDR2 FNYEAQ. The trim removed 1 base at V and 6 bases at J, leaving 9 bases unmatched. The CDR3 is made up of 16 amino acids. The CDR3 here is CASSLDGLGPPNEQFF. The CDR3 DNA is TGTGCCAGCAGCTTAGATGGACTAGGGCCCCCCAATGAGCAGTTCTTC.

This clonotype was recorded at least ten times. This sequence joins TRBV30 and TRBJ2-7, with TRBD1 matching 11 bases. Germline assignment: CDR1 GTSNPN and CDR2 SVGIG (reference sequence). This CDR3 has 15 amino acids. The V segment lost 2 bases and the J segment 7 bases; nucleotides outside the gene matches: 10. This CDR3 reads CAWSTGQGATREQYF. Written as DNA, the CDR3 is TGTGCCTGGAGTACCGGACAGGGGGCGACTCGGGAGCAGTACTTC.

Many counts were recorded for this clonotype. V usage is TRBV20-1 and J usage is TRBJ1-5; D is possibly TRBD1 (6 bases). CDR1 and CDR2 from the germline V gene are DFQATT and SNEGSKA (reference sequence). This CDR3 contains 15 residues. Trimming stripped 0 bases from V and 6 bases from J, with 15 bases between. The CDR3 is CSARDSRGMSQPQHF. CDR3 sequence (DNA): TGCAGTGCTAGAGATAGCAGGGGTATGAGTCAGCCCCAGCATTTT.

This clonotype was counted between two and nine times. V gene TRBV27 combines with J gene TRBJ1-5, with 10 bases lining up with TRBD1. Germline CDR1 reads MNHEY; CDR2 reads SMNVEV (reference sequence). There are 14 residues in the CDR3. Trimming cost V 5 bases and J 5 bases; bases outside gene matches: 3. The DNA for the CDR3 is TGTGCCAGCAGTGGGACAGGGGCGGATCAGCCCCAGCATTTT. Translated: CASSGTGADQPQHF.